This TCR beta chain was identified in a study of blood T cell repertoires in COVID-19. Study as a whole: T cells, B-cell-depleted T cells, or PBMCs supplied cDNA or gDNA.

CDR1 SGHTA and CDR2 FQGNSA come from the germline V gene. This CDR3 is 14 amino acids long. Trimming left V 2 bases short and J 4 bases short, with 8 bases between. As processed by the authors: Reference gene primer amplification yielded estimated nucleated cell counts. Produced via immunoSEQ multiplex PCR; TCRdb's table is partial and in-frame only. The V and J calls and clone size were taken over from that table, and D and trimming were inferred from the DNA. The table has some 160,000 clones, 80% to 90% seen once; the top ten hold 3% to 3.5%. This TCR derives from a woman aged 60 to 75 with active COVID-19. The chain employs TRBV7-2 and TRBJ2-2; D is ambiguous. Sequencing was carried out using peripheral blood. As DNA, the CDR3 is TGTGCCAGCAGCTTAAGCCCTCTCACCGGGGAGCTGTTTTTT. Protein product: CASSLSPLTGELFF.